This T cell receptor (beta chain) was observed in a study of graft-versus-host responses after intestinal transplantation. In the study overall: Anti-thymocyte globulin induction preceded about 3 years of tacrolimus and steroid maintenance in all recipients. Broader study findings: Recipient bone marrow held GvH clones, some seen earlier in ileum or blood.

V gave up 6 bases and J gave up 4 bases, with 18 bases separating them. Germline V gene sequence: CDR1 MNHEY, CDR2 SVGAGI. The CDR3 runs 15 residues. With regard to this clone: Its antigen remains unknown.

Libraries were prepared by immunoSEQ multiplex PCR; TCRdb keeps only in-frame clonotypes and omits some of them. The sample consists of about 97,000 clones, approximately 90% of them appearing once. Material: PBMCs, obtained roughly 450 days after intestinal transplant. The genes are TRBV6-5 and TRBJ1-2; D is perhaps TRBD1 (5 bases). This sequence was found in a human patient who received an intestinal transplant, so some T cells may come from the graft donor. The CDR3 loop is CASRDSTTGGYGYTF. The CDR3 bases are TGTGCCAGCAGGGACTCAACCACGGGGGGCTATGGCTACACCTTC.